The clone carrying this TCR beta chain was observed once. In the source study's methods: Scientists estimated how many nucleated cells there were by amplifying reference gene primers. Sequencing was performed with immunoSEQ multiplex PCR; in TCRdb, only in-frame clones are kept and a portion is missing. V, J and clone size were drawn from that table, and D and trimming were deduced from the DNA. Of tens of thousands of clones detected, approximately 91% appear once; the ten largest clones hold about 5.5%. This record comes from a study of blood T cell repertoires in COVID-19. Study summary: There were acute and convalescent COVID-19 samples, and they came from the United States, Italy and Spain. Nucleic acid was either cDNA or gDNA, and it came from T cells, B-cell-depleted T cells, or PBMCs.

Trimming stripped 4 bases from V and 3 bases from J, with 10 bases between. CDR3 length equals 13 residues. CDR1 and CDR2 from the germline V gene are SGHRS and YFSETQ. This receptor was identified in a woman aged 80 or over with acute or convalescent COVID-19. This chain uses TRBV5-1 with TRBJ1-1; unclear D gene. The specimen was peripheral blood. CDR3 bases: TGCGCCAGCAGCGTTCAGGATTACACTGAAGCTTTCTTT. Translation: CASSVQDYTEAFF. The whole variable domain, filled in from reference TRBV5-1 and TRBJ1-1, reads KAGVTQTPRYLIKTRGQQVTLSCSPISGHRSVSWYQQTPGQGLQFLFEYFSETQRNKGNFPGRFSGRQFSNSRSEMNVSTLELGDSALYLCASSVQDYTEAFFGQGTRLTVV.